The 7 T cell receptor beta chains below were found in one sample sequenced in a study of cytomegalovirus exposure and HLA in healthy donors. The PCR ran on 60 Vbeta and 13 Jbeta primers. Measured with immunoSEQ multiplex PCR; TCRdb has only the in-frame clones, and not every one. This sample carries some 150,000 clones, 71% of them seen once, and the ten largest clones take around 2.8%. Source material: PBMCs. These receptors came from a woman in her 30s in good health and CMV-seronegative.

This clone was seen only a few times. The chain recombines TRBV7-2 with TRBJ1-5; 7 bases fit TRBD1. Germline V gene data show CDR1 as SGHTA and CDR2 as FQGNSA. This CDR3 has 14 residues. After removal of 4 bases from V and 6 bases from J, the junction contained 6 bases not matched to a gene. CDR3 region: CASSYRQGGQPQHF. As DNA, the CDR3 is TGTGCCAGCAGCTACCGACAGGGTGGTCAGCCCCAGCATTTT.

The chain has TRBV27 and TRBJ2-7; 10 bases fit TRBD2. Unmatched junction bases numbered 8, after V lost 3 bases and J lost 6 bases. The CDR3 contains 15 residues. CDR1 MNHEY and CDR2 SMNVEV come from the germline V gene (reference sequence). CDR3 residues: CASSFLAGGWREQYF. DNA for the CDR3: TGTGCCAGCAGTTTTTTAGCGGGAGGTTGGCGCGAGCAGTACTTC.

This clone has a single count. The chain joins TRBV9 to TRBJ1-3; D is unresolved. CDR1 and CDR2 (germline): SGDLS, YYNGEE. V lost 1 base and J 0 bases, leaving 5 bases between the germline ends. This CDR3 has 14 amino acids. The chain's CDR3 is CASSVSNSGNTIYF. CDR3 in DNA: TGTGCCAGCAGCGTATCAAACTCTGGAAACACCATATATTTT.

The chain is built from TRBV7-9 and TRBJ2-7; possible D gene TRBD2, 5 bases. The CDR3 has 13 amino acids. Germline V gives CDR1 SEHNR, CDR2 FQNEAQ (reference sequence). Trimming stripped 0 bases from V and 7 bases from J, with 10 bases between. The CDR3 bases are TGTGCCAGCAGCTTAGCGGGAGTGCGGGAGCAGTACTTC. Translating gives CASSLAGVREQYF.

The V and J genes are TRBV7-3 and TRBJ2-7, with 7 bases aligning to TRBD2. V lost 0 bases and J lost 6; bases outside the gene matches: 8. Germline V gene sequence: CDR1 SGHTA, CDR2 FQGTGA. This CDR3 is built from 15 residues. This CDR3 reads CASSLTGGSSSEQYF. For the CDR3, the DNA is TGTGCCAGCAGCTTAACAGGCGGGAGTTCGTCCGAGCAGTACTTC.

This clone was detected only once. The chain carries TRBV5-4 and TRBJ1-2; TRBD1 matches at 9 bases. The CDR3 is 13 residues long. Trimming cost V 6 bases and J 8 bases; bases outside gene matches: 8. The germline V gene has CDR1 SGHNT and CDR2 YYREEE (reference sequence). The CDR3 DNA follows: TGTGCCAGCATCATGGACAGGGGACACGGCTACACCTTC. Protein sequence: CASIMDRGHGYTF.

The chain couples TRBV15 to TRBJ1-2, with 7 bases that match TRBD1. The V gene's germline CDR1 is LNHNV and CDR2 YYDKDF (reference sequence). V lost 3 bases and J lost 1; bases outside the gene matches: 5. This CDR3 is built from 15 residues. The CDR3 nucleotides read TGTGCCACCAGCAGGGGACAGTTCAATAACTATGGCTACACCTTC. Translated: CATSRGQFNNYGYTF.